A single sample gave rise to the 15 T cell receptor beta chains below, sequenced in a study of cytomegalovirus exposure and HLA in healthy donors. The study ran its PCR with 60 Vbeta and 13 Jbeta primers. Method: immunoSEQ multiplex PCR; TCRdb's copy keeps in-frame clones and lacks some. The data hold roughly 110,000 clones, with roughly four fifths observed a single time. The sequenced material came from PBMCs. These TCRs come from a man aged 18 to 30 in good health and CMV-seronegative.

This sequence joins TRBV7-9 and TRBJ2-7, with D perhaps TRBD1 (6 bases). CDR1 SEHNR and CDR2 FQNEAQ come from the germline V gene (reference sequence). Deletions cut 3 bases from V and 3 bases from J, with 9 bases between. CDR3 size: 13 residues. CDR3 DNA sequence: TGTGCCAGCAGCTTCGACAGGAACTACGAGCAGTACTTC. Translating it yields CASSFDRNYEQYF.

This chain joins TRBV15 and TRBJ1-2, with no clear D. CDR1 and CDR2 (germline): LNHNV, YYDKDF (reference sequence). The CDR3 covers 13 residues. V was trimmed by 5 bases and J by 5 bases, leaving 12 bases between them. CDR3 nucleotides: TGTGCCACCAGCCGTCCCCAGGCTTATGGCTACACCTTC. The encoded protein is CATSRPQAYGYTF.

The V call is TRBV30, the J call TRBJ2-1, with TRBD2 matching 7 bases. Per germline, CDR1 GTSNPN and CDR2 SVGIG (reference sequence). CDR3 size: 15 residues. Unmatched junction bases numbered 11, after V lost 5 bases and J lost 4 bases. The CDR3: CAWGGPGTTYNEQFF. The CDR3 DNA is TGTGCCTGGGGAGGCCCCGGGACTACGTACAATGAGCAGTTCTTC.

The chain is built from TRBV27 and TRBJ1-5, with D hard to call. With 6 bases removed from V and 1 base from J, the gap between germline ends came to 13 bases. This CDR3 is 15 amino acids long. CDR1 is MNHEY and CDR2 is SMNVEV in the germline V gene (reference sequence). The DNA of the CDR3 is TGTGCCAGCAGCCAGAAATTAACCAGCAATCAGCCCCAGCATTTT. Translated: CASSQKLTSNQPQHF.

This chain connects TRBV4-1 to TRBJ1-2; the D gene is possibly TRBD1 (6 bases). V lost 3 bases, J lost 6 bases, and 20 bases lay in between. The CDR3 spans 16 residues. The germline gives CDR1 MGHRA, CDR2 YSYEKL. The CDR3 DNA reads as TGCGCCAGCAGCCAGAAAACAGGGTCGCGAGTAGATGGCTACACCTTC. Translating it yields CASSQKTGSRVDGYTF.

The rearrangement uses TRBV15 and TRBJ2-5; D may be TRBD2 (5 bases). Matching the DNA end better, TRBJ2-7 makes the J call doubtful. The germline gives CDR1 LNHNV, CDR2 YYDKDF (reference sequence). CDR3 length: 14 residues. DNA for the CDR3: TGTGCCACCAGCAGAGGTCGGGGTTCCTACGAGCAGTACTTC. Translated: CATSRGRGSYEQYF.

V and J are TRBV29-1 and TRBJ2-5; 9 bases line up with TRBD2. The end of the DNA fits TRBJ2-7 better, so the J call may be wrong. Germline V CDR1 and CDR2: SQVTM, ANQGSEA. CDR3 size: 14 residues. The CDR3 DNA sequence: TGCAGCGTTCGGCTAGCGGGGCTCCTCCACGAGCAGTACTTC. This codes for CSVRLAGLLHEQYF.

In the case of this clone: Mismatch with germline at one junction end may stem from a read error. The CDR3 reads CASSLAWGFGGYPF. CDR3 DNA: TGTGCCAGCAGCTTAGCGTGGGGCTTTGGGGGCTACCCCTTC. The V and J genes are TRBV11-2 and TRBJ1-2, with D possibly matching TRBD1 (6 bases). Germline CDR1 and CDR2: SGHAT and FQNNGV. The CDR3 runs 14 residues.

This clone was detected only a few times. CDR3 in amino acids: CASSFDRYNSPLHF. DNA for the CDR3: TGCGCCAGCAGCTTCGACAGGTATAATTCACCCCTCCACTTT. This chain joins TRBV5-1 and TRBJ1-6, with D possibly TRBD1 on 6 matching bases. V was trimmed by 2 bases and J by 4 bases, leaving 7 bases between them. The germline V gene has CDR1 SGHRS and CDR2 YFSETQ. The CDR3 totals 14 residues.

The chain is built from TRBV7-8 and TRBJ1-6; D uncertain. V dropped 2 bases and J dropped 9 bases, with 14 bases sitting between them. There are 15 residues in the CDR3. Per germline, CDR1 SGHVS and CDR2 FQNEAQ. For the CDR3, the DNA is TGTGCCAGCAGCTTAAAGCCCCCTTGGTCTTCACCCCTCCACTTT. The encoded protein is CASSLKPPWSSPLHF.

V usage is TRBV5-4 and J usage is TRBJ2-5, with D perhaps matching TRBD1 (5 bases). The CDR3 is 14 residues long. Germline CDR1 reads SGHNT; CDR2 reads YYREEE (reference sequence). V was pared by 0 bases and J by 1 base, with 7 bases between. DNA for the CDR3: TGTGCCAGCAGCTTGGGACAGTTCCAAGAGACCCAGTACTTC. This translates into CASSLGQFQETQYF.

The chain is built from TRBV2 and TRBJ1-2, with no clear D. Per germline, CDR1 SNHLY and CDR2 FYNNEI. With 8 bases removed from V and 4 bases from J, the gap between germline ends came to 23 bases. The CDR3 runs to 16 residues. The CDR3 region has the DNA TGTGCCAGCCAAGAAGTGGGCAGTGGATTTACCTATGGCTACACCTTC. This sequence encodes CASQEVGSGFTYGYTF.

The sample holds a few counts of this clone. This sequence joins TRBV7-3 and TRBJ2-1; possibly TRBD2 for D (6 bases). CDR1 is SGHTA, CDR2 FQGTGA, per germline. V was clipped by 2 bases and J by 5 bases, with 19 bases between them. The CDR3 is made up of 17 amino acids. The DNA for the CDR3 is TGTGCCAGCAGCTTACCAACTTTCGCGGGGCGTAACAATGAGCAGTTCTTC. This codes for CASSLPTFAGRNNEQFF.

A few counts support this clone. The chain combines TRBV4-3 with TRBJ1-4; a possible D gene is TRBD1 (5 bases). In germline, CDR1 is LGHNA, CDR2 YSLEER. The CDR3 runs 14 residues. Trimming pared 0 bases from V and 8 bases from J, leaving 10 bases between. In nucleotides, the CDR3 is TGCGCCAGCAGCCAAGATCGGGGGAACGAAAAACTGTTTTTT. Residues: CASSQDRGNEKLFF.

The rearrangement joins TRBV19 to TRBJ2-1; 15 positions match TRBD2. Germline trimming cut 7 bases from V and 1 base from J; bases unmatched to any gene: 5. Germline assignment: CDR1 LNHDA and CDR2 SQIVND (reference sequence). This CDR3 is built from 17 residues. The CDR3 DNA reads as TGTGCCAGTACCGGGACTAGCGGGGGGATTTCCTACAATGAGCAGTTCTTC. Translated, it gives CASTGTSGGISYNEQFF.